This T cell receptor beta chain was captured by sequencing in a study of identical twins. The germline gives CDR1 SGHRS, CDR2 YFSETQ. V lost 4 bases and J lost 5, with 10 bases in between. The CDR3 contains 13 residues. This clonotype was seen many times. The antigen is unknown. Each CDR3 protein gets one entry after TCRdb re-called the 5' RACE reads with MiXCR. The repertoire holds about 100,000 distinct CDR3 sequences, with about 5.6% as singletons. The study's findings and limits: Models, which agreed with sharing between unrelated individuals, nonetheless underestimated the out-of-frame TCR alpha sharing seen in monozygotic twins. Out-of-frame alpha sequences shared between twins exhibited an excess of low generation probability.

This clonotype was sampled from a woman aged 45-60 years in good health. This sequence joins TRBV5-1 and TRBJ1-5; D is ambiguous. The specimen sequenced was memory T cells sorted from blood. The CDR3 here is CASSKDPDQPQHF. CDR3 sequence (DNA): TGCGCCAGCAGCAAAGACCCTGATCAGCCCCAGCATTTT.